This note documents a single T cell receptor beta chain sequence. Antigen unknown. V shed 4 bases and J shed 8 bases, with 14 bases lying between them. The CDR3 length is 13 residues. Germline assignment: CDR1 SGHTA and CDR2 FQGNSA. This sample is part of a study of shared clonotypes between healthy human individuals. Whole-study results and caveats: Sequencing depth was expected to affect clonotype sharing among donors. Sharing across four donors was highest in naive CD4 (approximately 5%) and lowest in memory CD8 (around 0.4%).

Every donor was a Caucasian adult from Nashville, Tennessee. CD45RA-negative memory and CD45RA+ naive subsets were split from the CD4+ cells. Libraries were prepared by immunoSEQ multiplex PCR; TCRdb keeps only in-frame clonotypes and omits some of them. The data show 2 million to 3 million clones, more than 85% seen once. The TCR originated in a young man in good health. Some clones in this sample may be carry-over from other donors' samples. Sequencing input: naive CD4+ T cells from PBMCs. Regarding subset: CD45RA+ positively selected. The genes are TRBV7-2 and TRBJ1-2; D is uncertain. This CDR3 reads CASSWKGGNGYTF. Written as DNA, the CDR3 is TGTGCCAGCAGCTGGAAAGGCGGTAACGGCTACACCTTC. Drawing the rest from reference TRBV7-2 and TRBJ1-2, the complete variable domain is GAGVSQSPSNKVTEKGKDVELRCDPISGHTALYWYRQSLGQGLEFLIYFQGNSAPDKSGLPSDRFSAERTGGSVSTLTIQRTQQEDSAVYLCASSWKGGNGYTFGSGTRLTVV.